The next 22 T cell receptor beta chains were all read from a single sample in a study of Ad26.COV2.S vaccination and SARS-CoV-2 variants. Sequenced by immunoSEQ multiplex PCR; TCRdb stores in-frame clones only, minus some. The sample includes about 180,000 clones, about 83% of them seen just once. The starting material was peripheral blood, obtained after recovery from COVID-19. The receptors were sampled from a human donor who had recovered from COVID-19.

As to this clone: Different DNA sequences within this sample yield the same CDR3. The rearrangement links TRBV9 to TRBJ2-2; the D is unclear. Trimming stripped 0 bases from V and 4 bases from J, with 1 base between. Germline V CDR1 and CDR2: SGDLS, YYNGEE. The CDR3 runs 12 residues. Here the CDR3 DNA reads TGTGCCAGCAGCGTAGCCACCGGGGAGCTGTTTTTT. Its translation: CASSVATGELFF. Based on the CDR3 plus reference TRBV9 and TRBJ2-2, the full variable domain is DSGVTQTPKHLITATGQRVTLRCSPRSGDLSVYWYQQSLDQGLQFLIQYYNGEERAKGNILERFSAQQFPDLHSELNLSSLELGDSALYFCASSVATGELFFGEGSRLTVL.

V usage is TRBV7-6 and J usage is TRBJ1-4; D not resolved. The length of the CDR3 is 17 residues. CDR1 is SGHVS, CDR2 FNYEAQ, per germline. The germline V and J ends were trimmed by 0 bases and 0 bases, with 11 bases remaining between them. The CDR3 loop reads CASSLAVSLATNEKLFF. In DNA, the CDR3 is TGTGCCAGCAGCTTAGCCGTCAGCCTTGCAACTAATGAAAAACTGTTTTTT.

The V and J genes are TRBV11-3 and TRBJ2-6; 12 positions match TRBD1. Germline CDR1 is SGHNT and CDR2 is YENEEA. There are 17 residues in the CDR3. V lost 5 bases and J lost 4; bases outside the gene matches: 6. The CDR3 sequence is CASSPGQGALGANVLTF. The CDR3 nucleotides are TGTGCCAGCAGCCCGGGACAGGGGGCGCTCGGGGCCAACGTCCTGACTTTC.

The chain combines TRBV6-4 with TRBJ2-2; D assignment may be TRBD1 or TRBD2 (6 bases each). This CDR3 contains 15 residues. V lost 5 bases to trimming and J lost 3 bases, with 13 bases between them. Germline V lookup: CDR1 MRHNA, CDR2 SNTAGT. Here the CDR3 reads CASSNGGLYTGELFF. The CDR3, as DNA: TGTGCCAGCAGTAACGGGGGCCTGTACACCGGGGAGCTGTTTTTT.

The rearrangement links TRBV6-4 to TRBJ2-1; a possible D gene is TRBD1 (6 bases). Germline CDR1 reads MRHNA; CDR2 reads SNTAGT. With 3 bases removed from V and 11 bases from J, the gap between germline ends came to 14 bases. The CDR3 extends over 13 amino acids. The DNA of the CDR3 is TGTGCCAGCAGTGAAGCCCGGGACACTCAGCAGTTCTTC. It specifies CASSEARDTQQFF.

This clone showed up just a few times. The genes are TRBV5-1 and TRBJ1-2; D may be TRBD1 (5 bases). Germline loops: CDR1 SGHRS, CDR2 YFSETQ. V lost 0 bases and J lost 7, with 16 bases in between. The CDR3 totals 15 residues. The CDR3 is CASSLAYQGDGGYTF. CDR3 bases: TGCGCCAGCAGCTTGGCGTACCAGGGAGACGGTGGCTACACCTTC.

This clone was counted a few times. This chain connects TRBV11-2 to TRBJ2-3; D is perhaps TRBD1 or TRBD2 (6 bases each). CDR1 and CDR2 (germline): SGHAT, FQNNGV. The V end lost 0 bases, the J end lost 6 bases, and 13 bases lay between the germline ends. The CDR3 length is 15 residues. As DNA, the CDR3 is TGTGCCAGCAGCTTAGAACCGGGGGCACGCGATACGCAGTATTTT. It yields the protein CASSLEPGARDTQYF.

The CDR3 sequence is CASSVEEFNNSPLHF. The DNA of the CDR3 is TGTGCCAGCAGCGTAGAGGAGTTTAATAATTCACCCCTCCACTTT. This chain connects TRBV9 to TRBJ1-6; D is undetermined. Trimming stripped 0 bases from V and 5 bases from J, with 9 bases between. Germline V CDR1 and CDR2: SGDLS, YYNGEE. The CDR3 is 15 residues long.

The V gene is TRBV2, the J gene TRBJ2-2; TRBD1 or TRBD2 may be the D gene (5 bases each). V lost 6 bases to trimming and J lost 3 bases, with 14 bases between them. Per the germline V gene, CDR1 is SNHLY and CDR2 is FYNNEI. The CDR3 consists of 15 residues. As DNA, the CDR3 is TGTGCCAGCAGGGGGACGAATTATCACACCGGGGAGCTGTTTTTT. This sequence encodes CASRGTNYHTGELFF.

V is TRBV12-3 or TRBV12-4 and J is TRBJ2-7; D is unresolved. Trimming cost V 5 bases and J 7 bases, with 15 bases left between them. The CDR3 extends over 13 amino acids. CDR3 sequence (DNA): TGTGCCAGCAGTCGGACCAGTGAAGGGGAGCAGTACTTC. Protein: CASSRTSEGEQYF.

The genes are TRBV11-2 and TRBJ2-4, with D maybe TRBD1 (6 bases). This CDR3 is built from 17 residues. Germline loops: CDR1 SGHAT, CDR2 FQNNGV. V lost 4 bases and J lost 1, with 17 bases in between. The CDR3 reads CASSYATGIEAKNIQYF. The CDR3, as DNA: TGTGCCAGCAGCTACGCCACAGGGATCGAGGCCAAAAACATTCAGTACTTC.

The chain recombines TRBV30 with TRBJ2-5, with 10 bases aligning to TRBD1. This CDR3 comprises 14 residues. Germline V gives CDR1 GTSNPN, CDR2 SVGIG (reference sequence). The trim removed 2 bases at V and 3 bases at J, leaving 3 bases unmatched. CDR3 region: CAWSRGTGEETQYF. The DNA for the CDR3 is TGTGCCTGGAGTCGCGGGACAGGGGAAGAGACCCAGTACTTC. The full variable domain, completed using reference TRBV30 and TRBJ2-5, is SQTIHQWPATLVQPVGSPLSLECTVEGTSNPNLYWYRQAAGRGLQLLFYSVGIGQISSEVPQNLSASRPQDRQFILSSKKLLLSDSGFYLCAWSRGTGEETQYFGPGTRLLVL.

This chain connects TRBV24-1 to TRBJ2-7; D gene uncertain. Trimming cost V 3 bases and J 0 bases, with 14 bases left between them. The CDR3 runs 16 residues. CDR1 and CDR2 from the germline V gene are KGHDR and SFDVKD. In nucleotides, the CDR3 is TGTGCCACCAGTGATCCCAGAAAGGAGAGCTCCTACGAGCAGTACTTC. Translating it yields CATSDPRKESSYEQYF.

The chain links TRBV5-6 to TRBJ1-4, with D possibly matching TRBD1 (6 bases). V was shortened by 2 bases and J by 2 bases, with 13 bases between the two germline ends. The CDR3 has 16 residues. Germline lookup yields CDR1 SGHDT and CDR2 YYEEEE. The CDR3 reads CASSFLGADTNEKLFF. Here the CDR3 DNA reads TGTGCCAGCAGCTTTTTGGGGGCGGATACTAATGAAAAACTGTTTTTT. Based on the CDR3 plus reference TRBV5-6 and TRBJ1-4, the full variable domain is DAGVTQSPTHLIKTRGQQVTLRCSPKSGHDTVSWYQQALGQGPQFIFQYYEEEERQRGNFPDRFSGHQFPNYSSELNVNALLLGDSALYLCASSFLGADTNEKLFFGSGTQLSVL.

The chain links TRBV6-5 to TRBJ1-3; D ambiguous. Germline V CDR1 and CDR2: MNHEY, SVGAGI. V was cut by 4 bases and J by 0 bases, with 13 bases left in between. The CDR3 has 16 residues. The CDR3 DNA is TGTGCCAGCAGTTGGAAAAGATCCTCCTCTGGAAACACCATATATTTT. Translation: CASSWKRSSSGNTIYF.

This chain uses TRBV7-2 with TRBJ2-3; tentative D call: TRBD2 (5 bases). Germline-derived CDR1 and CDR2 are SGHTA and FQGNSA. Trimming cost V 3 bases and J 3 bases, with 19 bases left between them. This CDR3 contains 17 residues. The CDR3 sequence: CASSFAGPGRGTDTQYF. CDR3 bases: TGTGCCAGCAGCTTTGCGGGCCCGGGCCGTGGAACAGATACGCAGTATTTT.

V is TRBV5-6 and J is TRBJ2-2; no firm D call. With 4 bases removed from V and 4 bases from J, the gap between germline ends came to 11 bases. Germline V lookup: CDR1 SGHDT, CDR2 YYEEEE. The CDR3 totals 14 residues. The CDR3: CASSIIDRTGELFF. In nucleotides, the CDR3 is TGTGCCAGCAGCATAATCGACCGCACCGGGGAGCTGTTTTTT.

This chain links TRBV18 with TRBJ2-4, with D perhaps TRBD1 (6 bases). Trimming removed 3 bases at V and 8 bases at J, with 14 bases between. The length of the CDR3 is 14 residues. CDR1 and CDR2 (germline): KGHSH, LQKENI. As DNA, the CDR3 is TGTGCCAGCTCACCTACAGGGTTCGCGGACATTCAGTACTTC. Protein sequence: CASSPTGFADIQYF. Supplemented by reference TRBV18 and TRBJ2-4, the full variable domain reads NAGVMQNPRHLVRRRGQEARLRCSPMKGHSHVYWYRQLPEEGLKFMVYLQKENIIDESGMPKERFSAEFPKEGPSILRIQQVVRGDSAAYFCASSPTGFADIQYFGAGTRLSVL.

The rearrangement links TRBV7-9 to TRBJ1-3; the D gene is possibly TRBD1 (6 bases). Germline loops: CDR1 SEHNR, CDR2 FQNEAQ (reference sequence). The CDR3 runs 15 residues. Trimming cost V 5 bases and J 0 bases, with 11 bases left between them. The CDR3 loop is CASSQGHTSGNTIYF. In nucleotides, the CDR3 is TGTGCCAGCAGCCAGGGACACACCTCTGGAAACACCATATATTTT.

The rearrangement links TRBV5-5 to TRBJ1-2; D gene ambiguous. Germline-derived CDR1 and CDR2 are SGHKS and YYEKEE (reference sequence). This CDR3 comprises 14 residues. The V and J ends lost 1 base and 4 bases respectively, with 11 bases between them. CDR3 sequence: CASSLYGQTYGYTF. Written as DNA, the CDR3 is TGTGCCAGCAGCTTGTACGGGCAGACCTATGGCTACACCTTC.

This chain joins TRBV30 and TRBJ1-2; D uncertain. The CDR3 loop spans 12 amino acids. Germline-derived CDR1 and CDR2 are GTSNPN and SVGIG (reference sequence). The germline V and J ends were trimmed by 4 bases and 1 base, with 7 bases remaining between them. CDR3 amino acids: CAWTLHNYGYTF. As DNA, the CDR3 is TGTGCCTGGACCCTGCATAACTATGGCTACACCTTC.

This chain uses TRBV2 with TRBJ1-4; D ambiguous. Trimming pared 6 bases from V and 7 bases from J, leaving 18 bases between. Germline loops: CDR1 SNHLY, CDR2 FYNNEI. The CDR3 consists of 15 residues. The CDR3 coding sequence is TGTGCCAGCAGCCGGCAGCTTTCGGGCGGTGAAAAACTGTTTTTT. It yields the protein CASSRQLSGGEKLFF.